These 29 T cell receptor beta chains share one sample of origin, sequenced in a study of T cell changes during pregnancy in multiple sclerosis. Sequencing was performed with immunoSEQ multiplex PCR; in TCRdb, only in-frame clones are kept and a portion is missing. This sample has 85,000 to 90,000 clones, with approximately 90% found just once. This specimen was peripheral blood, taken in the first trimester of pregnancy. These receptors were obtained from a female donor in good health, enrolled as a control in a pregnancy study.

The gene calls are TRBV18 and TRBJ2-2; D is possibly TRBD1 (5 bases). The germline gives CDR1 KGHSH, CDR2 LQKENI. V lost 4 bases to trimming and J lost 4 bases, with 10 bases between them. This CDR3 contains 14 residues. CDR3 residues: CASSLDSGTGELFF. The CDR3 nucleotides read TGTGCCAGCTCACTTGACAGTGGCACCGGGGAGCTGTTTTTT.

CDR3 sequence: CATSSARSPLHF. In DNA, the CDR3 is TGTGCCACCAGCAGTGCTCGGTCACCCCTCCACTTT. The gene calls are TRBV15 and TRBJ1-6; D gene uncertain. Germline values: CDR1 LNHNV, CDR2 YYDKDF (reference sequence). The CDR3 runs 12 residues. V lost 3 bases and J lost 10, with 7 bases in between.

The chain is built from TRBV28 and TRBJ1-2; D unclear. The germline gives CDR1 MDHEN, CDR2 SYDVKM. Between the trimmed V and J ends, which lost 2 bases and 5 bases, there was a span of 15 bases. CDR3 length: 15 residues. The CDR3 region is CASSLPGIVTYGYTF. The CDR3 DNA sequence: TGTGCCAGCAGTTTACCCGGAATAGTGACATATGGCTACACCTTC.

This clone appeared a single time. The V and J genes are TRBV12-2 and TRBJ2-7; TRBD1 is the table's D call and was not checked against the DNA. TRBV12-2 is described as a pseudogene. This CDR3 region has 15 residues. The CDR3 DNA is TGTGCAAGTCGCTTTGACAGGCTCGTTCTCTACGAGCAGTACTTC. Its protein product is CASRFDRLVLYEQYF.

The CDR3 spells CASSPDRGNTEAFF. DNA of the CDR3: TGTGCCAGCAGCCCGGACAGGGGGAACACTGAAGCTTTCTTT. The J gene is TRBJ1-1, the V gene TRBV7-9; 9 nucleotides line up with TRBD1. This CDR3 has 14 amino acids. V shed 5 bases, J shed 1 base, and the junction held 2 bases outside the gene matches. CDR1 and CDR2 from the germline V gene are SEHNR and FQNEAQ (reference sequence). Supplemented by reference TRBV7-9 and TRBJ1-1, the full variable domain reads DTGVSQNPRHKITKRGQNVTFRCDPISEHNRLYWYRQTLGQGPEFLTYFQNEAQLEKSRLLSDRFSAERPKGSFSTLEIQRTEQGDSAMYLCASSPDRGNTEAFFGQGTRLTVV.

The chain combines TRBV2 with TRBJ2-1, with 9 bases identical to TRBD1. The germline gives CDR1 SNHLY, CDR2 FYNNEI. V was pared by 8 bases and J by 3 bases, with 17 bases of the junction left unmatched. The CDR3 has 18 amino acids. CDR3 nucleotides: TGTGCCAGCTTCCGGGACAGGGCCCCCTATAACCTCTACAATGAGCAGTTCTTC. It specifies CASFRDRAPYNLYNEQFF. Full variable domain (remainder filled in from reference TRBV2 and TRBJ2-1): EPEVTQTPSHQVTQMGQEVILRCVPISNHLYFYWYRQILGQKVEFLVSFYNNEISEKSEIFDDQFSVERPDGSNFTLKIRSTKLEDSAMYFCASFRDRAPYNLYNEQFFGPGTRLTVL.

The V and J genes are TRBV5-6 and TRBJ1-2; 7 bases match TRBD1. This CDR3 region has 16 residues. V trimming: 4 bases; J trimming: 4 bases; junction bases outside the gene matches: 13. Germline CDR1 and CDR2: SGHDT and YYEEEE. This chain's CDR3 is CASSPGWTGGIYGYTF. CDR3 DNA: TGTGCCAGCAGCCCAGGCTGGACAGGAGGAATCTATGGCTACACCTTC.

This rearrangement joins TRBV6-5 to TRBJ2-1; 7 nucleotides agree with TRBD2. The CDR3 contains 15 residues. Germline V gene sequence: CDR1 MNHEY, CDR2 SVGAGI. V lost 4 bases to trimming and J lost 4 bases; unmatched junction nucleotides: 7. CDR3 sequence reads: CASSFGTNRYNEQFF. In DNA form, the CDR3 reads TGTGCCAGCAGTTTCGGGACTAACCGTTACAATGAGCAGTTCTTC.

This clone was seen a single time. The chain has TRBV7-3 and TRBJ2-2; D uncertain. CDR3 size: 13 residues. Trimming took 3 bases from V and 4 from J, leaving 6 bases between them. In germline, CDR1 is SGHTA, CDR2 FQGTGA. CDR3 protein: CASSFTTTGELFF. The CDR3 coding sequence is TGTGCCAGCAGCTTTACTACCACCGGGGAGCTGTTTTTT.

V is TRBV11-1 and J is TRBJ2-3; 7 nucleotides match TRBD2. J gave up 4 bases and V 2 bases, and 9 bases lay outside the gene matches. Per the germline V gene, CDR1 is SGHAT and CDR2 is FQDESV (reference sequence). CDR3 size: 16 residues. For the CDR3, the DNA is TGTGCCAGCAGCTTACGGTCGGGGGGTGGTGCAGATACGCAGTATTTT. Translating it yields CASSLRSGGGADTQYF.

This clone was detected a few times. The genes are TRBV19 and TRBJ1-1, with D perhaps TRBD1 (5 bases). Germline-derived CDR1 and CDR2 are LNHDA and SQIVND (reference sequence). CDR3 length equals 15 residues. Trimming pared 5 bases from V and 1 base from J, leaving 14 bases between. The CDR3: CASSPHQGTNTEAFF. The CDR3 bases are TGTGCCAGTAGTCCTCACCAGGGCACGAACACTGAAGCTTTCTTT. The full variable domain, its missing parts supplied by reference TRBV19 and TRBJ1-1, is DGGITQSPKYLFRKEGQNVTLSCEQNLNHDAMYWYRQDPGQGLRLIYYSQIVNDFQKGDIAEGYSVSREKKESFPLTVTSAQKNPTAFYLCASSPHQGTNTEAFFGQGTRLTVV.

CDR3 in DNA: TGTGCCAGTAGTTCACACACCAACTATAATTCACCCCTCCACTTT. It translates to CASSSHTNYNSPLHF. The rearrangement joins TRBV19 to TRBJ1-6; D is unclear. Germline V gene data show CDR1 as LNHDA and CDR2 as SQIVND (reference sequence). The germline V and J ends were trimmed by 5 bases and 3 bases, with 11 bases remaining between them. The CDR3 sequence is 15 residues long. The complete variable domain, with remaining parts taken from reference TRBV19 and TRBJ1-6, reads DGGITQSPKYLFRKEGQNVTLSCEQNLNHDAMYWYRQDPGQGLRLIYYSQIVNDFQKGDIAEGYSVSREKKESFPLTVTSAQKNPTAFYLCASSSHTNYNSPLHFGNGTRLTVT.

The gene calls are TRBV13 and TRBJ2-2; D is uncertain. CDR3 length equals 14 residues. Germline CDR1 reads PRHDT; CDR2 reads FYEKMQ (reference sequence). Trimming removed 2 bases from V and 6 bases from J, with 10 bases in between. The CDR3 DNA is TGTGCCAGCAGCTTATCGAGATTGGCCGGGGAGCTGTTTTTT. This translates into CASSLSRLAGELFF. Looking up the rest from reference TRBV13 and TRBJ2-2 gives the full variable domain: AAGVIQSPRHLIKEKRETATLKCYPIPRHDTVYWYQQGPGQDPQFLISFYEKMQSDKGSIPDRFSAQQFSDYHSELNMSSLELGDSALYFCASSLSRLAGELFFGEGSRLTVL.

This clone has ten or more counts. This rearrangement joins TRBV4-3 to TRBJ1-6; 7 bases are a match to TRBD1. The J segment lost 6 bases and the V segment lost 1 base, leaving 6 bases of the junction unmatched. This CDR3 spans 16 amino acids. Germline values: CDR1 LGHNA, CDR2 YSLEER. The CDR3 loop reads CASSQGAGTANSPLHF. In DNA form, the CDR3 reads TGCGCCAGCAGCCAAGGGGCCGGGACAGCTAATTCACCCCTCCACTTT.

The CDR3 region is CASSQSPGATNEKLFF. CDR3 DNA sequence: TGTGCCAGCAGCCAATCTCCGGGGGCAACTAATGAAAAACTGTTTTTT. The rearrangement uses TRBV16 and TRBJ1-4; D is perhaps TRBD1 (5 bases). This CDR3 is built from 16 residues. V lost 0 bases to trimming and J lost 0 bases, with 8 bases between them. Germline CDR1 KGHSY, CDR2 FQNENV.

This rearrangement joins TRBV14 to TRBJ2-7, with D possibly being TRBD2 (7 bases). Germline loops: CDR1 SGHDN, CDR2 FVKESK. There are 18 residues in the CDR3. V lost 2 bases, J lost 6 bases, and 26 bases lay in between. DNA of the CDR3: TGTGCCAGCAGCCAAAGATCGTGGGGGGGCAGGGGTAGGAGCGAGCAGTACTTC. Amino acid sequence: CASSQRSWGGRGRSEQYF.

The chain combines TRBV6-5 with TRBJ2-1, with 8 bases identical to TRBD2. Germline lookup yields CDR1 MNHEY and CDR2 SVGAGI. The length of the CDR3 is 16 residues. V dropped 2 bases and J dropped 9; count of bases not matched to a gene: 12. The CDR3 spells CASSYLSGVTPSEQFF. CDR3 nucleotide sequence: TGTGCCAGCAGTTACCTTAGCGGGGTCACACCCAGTGAGCAGTTCTTC.

V gene TRBV5-8 combines with J gene TRBJ1-5; possibly TRBD1 for D (6 bases). Trimming removed 5 bases at V and 7 bases at J, with 16 bases between. This CDR3 is built from 14 residues. Germline-derived CDR1 and CDR2 are SGHTS and YDEGEE. The CDR3 is CASRHEGGLQPQHF. The DNA of the CDR3 is TGTGCCAGCAGACACGAAGGGGGTTTACAGCCCCAGCATTTT.

The chain is built from TRBV21-1 and TRBJ1-2. TRBV21-1 is a pseudogene. The CDR3 covers 11 residues. CDR3 residues: CATPRGAGYTF. The CDR3 DNA reads TGTGCCACCCCTCGGGGGGCTGGCTACACCTTC.

This clone showed up just once. The V gene is TRBV4-3, the J gene TRBJ1-2; 8 bases map to TRBD1. V gave up 4 bases and J gave up 6 bases; unmatched junction bases: 4. CDR3 length: 13 residues. In germline, CDR1 is LGHNA, CDR2 YSLEER. The CDR3 here is CASSPQGGDGYTF. The CDR3 DNA follows: TGCGCCAGCAGCCCACAGGGGGGCGATGGCTACACCTTC.

The CDR3 DNA reads as TGCGCCAGCAGCTTGGTCTACGACAGGACCAACTATGGCTACACCTTC. It yields the protein CASSLVYDRTNYGYTF. The chain is built from TRBV5-1 and TRBJ1-2, with D perhaps matching TRBD1 (6 bases). With 0 bases removed from V and 2 bases from J, the gap between germline ends came to 14 bases. Per the germline V gene, CDR1 is SGHRS and CDR2 is YFSETQ. The CDR3 totals 16 residues.

The genes are TRBV18 and TRBJ2-7; tentatively, D is TRBD1 (6 bases). V was cut by 2 bases and J by 2 bases, with 16 bases left in between. The V gene's germline CDR1 is KGHSH and CDR2 LQKENI. This CDR3 comprises 16 residues. CDR3 amino acids: CASSPKRTVTTYEQYF. In DNA form, the CDR3 reads TGTGCCAGCTCACCAAAACGGACAGTGACGACCTACGAGCAGTACTTC. The entire variable domain, with the rest obtained from reference TRBV18 and TRBJ2-7, is as follows: NAGVMQNPRHLVRRRGQEARLRCSPMKGHSHVYWYRQLPEEGLKFMVYLQKENIIDESGMPKERFSAEFPKEGPSILRIQQVVRGDSAAYFCASSPKRTVTTYEQYFGPGTRLTVT.

This clone appeared a few times. The chain couples TRBV7-3 to TRBJ1-1; D not certain. Germline V gene sequence: CDR1 SGHTA, CDR2 FQGTGA. V lost 4 bases and J lost 5, with 20 bases in between. This CDR3 comprises 16 residues. CDR3 loop: CASSSQPPGGGTEAFF. The CDR3 DNA follows: TGTGCCAGCAGCTCCCAGCCGCCGGGAGGAGGGACTGAAGCTTTCTTT.

The rearrangement uses TRBV7-2 and TRBJ2-7; 9 bases agree with TRBD1. The CDR3 spans 14 residues. The germline V gene encodes CDR1 SGHTA and CDR2 FQGNSA. Germline trimming cut 5 bases from V and 4 bases from J; bases unmatched to any gene: 6. CDR3 sequence: CASSPGTGKYEQYF. The DNA for the CDR3 is TGTGCCAGCAGCCCCGGGACAGGGAAATACGAGCAGTACTTC.

The chain uses TRBV7-3 and TRBJ2-1, with D possibly TRBD1 on 6 matching bases. The CDR3 is made up of 14 amino acids. Trimming removed 2 bases from V and 3 bases from J, with 8 bases in between. CDR1 is SGHTA, CDR2 FQGTGA, per germline. CDR3: CASSLPDSYNEQFF. The CDR3 DNA follows: TGTGCCAGCAGCTTACCGGACAGCTACAATGAGCAGTTCTTC. The entire variable domain, with the rest obtained from reference TRBV7-3 and TRBJ2-1, is as follows: GAGVSQTPSNKVTEKGKYVELRCDPISGHTALYWYRQSLGQGPEFLIYFQGTGAADDSGLPNDRFFAVRPEGSVSTLKIQRTERGDSAVYLCASSLPDSYNEQFFGPGTRLTVL.

V is TRBV7-6 and J is TRBJ1-2; D gene ambiguous. CDR3 length: 18 residues. Germline CDR1 reads SGHVS; CDR2 reads FNYEAQ. V lost 7 bases and J 4 bases, leaving 28 bases between the germline ends. CDR3 residues: CASTDEIKGPRSGYGYTF. For the CDR3, the DNA is TGTGCCAGCACCGATGAGATCAAAGGCCCACGGTCGGGCTATGGCTACACCTTC.

The chain couples TRBV7-9 to TRBJ2-2; TRBD2 matches at 10 bases. The length of the CDR3 is 15 residues. Germline V gene lookup returns CDR1 SEHNR and CDR2 FQNEAQ (reference sequence). The ends lost 4 bases at V and 4 bases at J; junction bases unmatched: 3. CDR3 DNA sequence: TGTGCCAGCAGCTCTAGCGGGGGAGGCACCGGGGAGCTGTTTTTT. This translates into CASSSSGGGTGELFF.

The chain uses TRBV7-2 and TRBJ2-5; 7 bases line up with TRBD1. CDR3 length: 16 residues. With 1 base clipped from V and 1 base from J, the junction kept 6 bases outside the gene matches. The germline CDR1 and CDR2 sequences are SGHTA and FQGNSA. CDR3 sequence (DNA): TGTGCCAGCAGCTTAGTAGGGACAGCGATCCAAGAGACCCAGTACTTC. As protein: CASSLVGTAIQETQYF.

The rearrangement uses TRBV6-1 and TRBJ2-1; 11 bases match TRBD1. Germline-derived CDR1 and CDR2 are MNHNS and SASEGT. The CDR3 is 17 amino acids. The V segment lost 1 base and the J segment 8 bases; nucleotides outside the gene matches: 10. The CDR3 reads CASSEDPPGQGEDEQFF. The DNA of the CDR3 is TGTGCCAGCAGTGAAGACCCTCCGGGACAGGGGGAAGATGAGCAGTTCTTC.